This T cell receptor beta chain derives from a study of T-cell memory formation after mild COVID-19. CDR1 and CDR2 (germline): LGHNA, YSLEER. J lost 0 bases, V lost 4 bases, and 9 bases had no gene match. This CDR3 has 19 residues. Regarding this clonotype: Its target is not known.

General observations from the study: Contracting clones, day 15 to 85, had balanced CD4/CD8, and later expanders favored CD4+.

TCRdb re-called the 5' RACE reads with MiXCR, one entry per CDR3 protein. The repertoire holds around 400,000 distinct CDR3 sequences, with 20% to 30% as singletons. The source material was PBMCs or a T cell subset sorted from them (not recorded which). The sequence was collected from an adult woman who had mild COVID-19 (a few samples of this study predate the infection). Cell type and time point are not known. This chain links TRBV4-3 with TRBJ2-7; TRBD2 agrees at 16 bases. CDR3 sequence reads: CASSLLGTSGRAHSYEQYF. The CDR3 DNA is TGCGCCAGCAGCCTCCTGGGGACTAGCGGGAGGGCTCACTCCTACGAGCAGTACTTC.